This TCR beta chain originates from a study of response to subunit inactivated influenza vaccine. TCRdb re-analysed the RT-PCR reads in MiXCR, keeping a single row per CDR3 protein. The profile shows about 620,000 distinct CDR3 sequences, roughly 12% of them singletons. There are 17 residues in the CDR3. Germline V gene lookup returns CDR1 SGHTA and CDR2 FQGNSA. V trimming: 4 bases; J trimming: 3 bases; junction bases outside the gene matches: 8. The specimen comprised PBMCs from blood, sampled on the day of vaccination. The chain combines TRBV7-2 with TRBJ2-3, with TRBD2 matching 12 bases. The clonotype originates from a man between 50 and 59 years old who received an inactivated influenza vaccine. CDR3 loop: CASSSPSGRALTDTQYF. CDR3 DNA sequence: TGTGCCAGCAGCTCTCCTAGCGGGAGGGCCCTGACAGATACGCAGTATTTT.